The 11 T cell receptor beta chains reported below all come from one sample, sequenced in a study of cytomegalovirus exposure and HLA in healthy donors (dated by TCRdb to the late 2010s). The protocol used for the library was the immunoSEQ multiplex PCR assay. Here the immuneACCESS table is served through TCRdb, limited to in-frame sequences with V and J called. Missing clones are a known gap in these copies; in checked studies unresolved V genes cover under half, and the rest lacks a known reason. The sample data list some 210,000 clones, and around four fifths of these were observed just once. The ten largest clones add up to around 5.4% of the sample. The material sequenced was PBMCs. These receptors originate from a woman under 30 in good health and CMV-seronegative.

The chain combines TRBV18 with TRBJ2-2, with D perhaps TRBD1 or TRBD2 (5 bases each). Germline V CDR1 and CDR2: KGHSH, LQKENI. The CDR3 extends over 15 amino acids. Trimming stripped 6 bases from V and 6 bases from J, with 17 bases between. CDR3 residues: CASSPTTGRAGELFF. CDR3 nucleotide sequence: TGTGCCAGCTCCCCAACCACGGGGCGGGCCGGGGAGCTGTTTTTT.

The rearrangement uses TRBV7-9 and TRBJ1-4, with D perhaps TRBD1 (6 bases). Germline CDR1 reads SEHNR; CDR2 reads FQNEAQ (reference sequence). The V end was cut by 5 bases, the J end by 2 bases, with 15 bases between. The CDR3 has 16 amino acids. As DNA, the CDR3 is TGTGCCAGCAGCCAACTACAGGGTTCGACTAATGAAAAACTGTTTTTT. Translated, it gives CASSQLQGSTNEKLFF.

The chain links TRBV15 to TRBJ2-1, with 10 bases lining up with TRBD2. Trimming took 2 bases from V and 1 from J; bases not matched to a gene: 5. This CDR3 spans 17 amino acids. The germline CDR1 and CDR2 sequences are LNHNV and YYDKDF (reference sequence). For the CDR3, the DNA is TGTGCCACCAGCAGACAGATACTAGCGGGATCCTACAATGAGCAGTTCTTC. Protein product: CATSRQILAGSYNEQFF. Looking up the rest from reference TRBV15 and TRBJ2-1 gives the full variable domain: DAMVIQNPRYQVTQFGKPVTLSCSQTLNHNVMYWYQQKSSQAPKLLFHYYDKDFNNEADTPDNFQSRRPNTSFCFLDIRSPGLGDTAMYLCATSRQILAGSYNEQFFGPGTRLTVL.

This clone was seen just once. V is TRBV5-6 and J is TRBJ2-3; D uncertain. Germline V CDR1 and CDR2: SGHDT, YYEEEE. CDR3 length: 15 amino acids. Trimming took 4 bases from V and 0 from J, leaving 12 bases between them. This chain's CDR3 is CASSPGVGSTDTQYF. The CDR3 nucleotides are TGTGCCAGCAGCCCCGGAGTAGGAAGCACAGATACGCAGTATTTT.

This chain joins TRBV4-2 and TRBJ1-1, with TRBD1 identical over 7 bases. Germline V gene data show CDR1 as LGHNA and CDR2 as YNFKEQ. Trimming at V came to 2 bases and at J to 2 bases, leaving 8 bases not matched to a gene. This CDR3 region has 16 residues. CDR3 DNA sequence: TGTGCCAGCAGCCAAACTCAGTCAGGGGGAAACACTGAAGCTTTCTTT. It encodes CASSQTQSGGNTEAFF.

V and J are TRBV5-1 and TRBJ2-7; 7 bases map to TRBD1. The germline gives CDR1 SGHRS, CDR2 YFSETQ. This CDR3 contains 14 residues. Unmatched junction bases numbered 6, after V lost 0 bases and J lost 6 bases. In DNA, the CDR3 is TGCGCCAGCAGCTTGGGACAGGGAAGGTTCGAGCAGTACTTC. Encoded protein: CASSLGQGRFEQYF.

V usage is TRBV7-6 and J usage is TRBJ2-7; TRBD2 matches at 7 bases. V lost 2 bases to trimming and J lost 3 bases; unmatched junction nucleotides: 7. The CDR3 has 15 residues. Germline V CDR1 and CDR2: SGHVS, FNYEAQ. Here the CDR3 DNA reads TGTGCCAGCAGCTTATCGGTAGGGGAGGGCTACGAGCAGTACTTC. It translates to CASSLSVGEGYEQYF.

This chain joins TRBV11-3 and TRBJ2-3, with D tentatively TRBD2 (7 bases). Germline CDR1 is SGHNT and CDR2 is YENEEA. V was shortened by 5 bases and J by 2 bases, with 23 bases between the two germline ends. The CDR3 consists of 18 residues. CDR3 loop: CASSPGGAAGSDTDTQYF. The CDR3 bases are TGTGCCAGCAGCCCTGGGGGGGCGGCGGGTTCGGACACAGATACGCAGTATTTT.

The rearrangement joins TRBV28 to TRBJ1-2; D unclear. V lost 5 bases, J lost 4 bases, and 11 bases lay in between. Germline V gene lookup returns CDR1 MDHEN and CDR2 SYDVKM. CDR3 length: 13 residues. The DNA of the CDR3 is TGTGCCAGCAGTCCCCTCCCGTCCTATGGCTACACCTTC. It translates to CASSPLPSYGYTF.

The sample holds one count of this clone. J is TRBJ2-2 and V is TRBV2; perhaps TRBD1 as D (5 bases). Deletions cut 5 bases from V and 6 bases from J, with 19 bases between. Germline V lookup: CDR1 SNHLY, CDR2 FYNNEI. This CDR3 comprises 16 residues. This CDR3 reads CASSLDSPRSAGELFF. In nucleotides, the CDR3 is TGTGCCAGCAGTCTTGACAGCCCCAGGTCGGCCGGGGAGCTGTTTTTT.

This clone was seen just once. CDR3 region: CASSLAGPQETQYF. CDR3 bases: TGCGCCAGCAGCTTGGCTGGCCCCCAAGAGACCCAGTACTTC. The chain recombines TRBV5-1 with TRBJ2-5; D unclear. The length of the CDR3 is 14 residues. Trimming took 0 bases from V and 1 from J, leaving 7 bases between them. The germline V gene encodes CDR1 SGHRS and CDR2 YFSETQ.